Listed below are T cell receptor beta chains from one sample, sequenced in a study of T cell responses to AZD1222 COVID-19 vaccine. Using immunoSEQ multiplex PCR, the repertoire was profiled, and TCRdb retains in-frame clones only, with some absent. The table includes about 69,000 clones, over 80% detected once. The sample in question was peripheral blood, obtained 28 days after the second AZD1222 dose. The receptors were sampled from an adult who received the AZD1222 COVID-19 vaccine. Both conserved end residues are part of each CDR3. A D gene is named only where the DNA matches it firmly.

d_call cdr3_length v_call cdr3_aa
- 15 TRBV4-2 CASSVGAGSSYEQYF
- 12 TRBV1 CTSSQRQGAITF
- 12 TRBV7-2 CASSGEDQPQHF
- 15 TRBV6-2/TRBV6-3 CASSLRGENTYEQYF
- 12 TRBV6-5 CASSSGGYGYTF
- 15 TRBV28 CASTQPRLSTDTQYF
- 14 TRBV7-8 CASSLGAGAYEQYF
- 14 TRBV5-8 CASSLGQGSYEQYF
TRBD1 13 TRBV12-3/TRBV12-4 CASSWTGHNEQYF
TRBD2 16 TRBV4-2 CASSQGATSGADTQYF
- 16 TRBV3-1/TRBV3-2 CASSQEGAGTNEKLFF
TRBD1 14 TRBV14 CASSHQTGAYEQYF
- 12 TRBV30 CAWTPSGDTQYF
- 13 TRBV19 CASSANRDETQYF
TRBD1 15 TRBV27 CASSFTGTGRNTIYF
- 15 TRBV11-2 CASSLVGRGGETQYF
- 13 TRBV19 CASSAGINQPQHF
- 16 TRBV5-1 CASSPSKLASTDTQYF
- 13 TRBV7-9 CASSLLGSDTIYF
- 15 TRBV11-1 CASSLRGGANTEAFF
TRBD1 14 TRBV5-1 CASSQGTANSPLHF
- 14 TRBV5-1 CASSLGSSGNTIYF
- 13 TRBV27 CASSLFGNYGYTF
TRBD2 18 TRBV3-1/TRBV3-2 CASSPLGPSSGVTDTQYF
- 15 TRBV19 CASRPAGSGGSPLHF
TRBD2 14 TRBV19 CASSLAGVLETQYF
TRBD2 16 TRBV4-2 CASSQAAGGGTGELFF
- 16 TRBV9 CASSVGTGREGVGYTF
TRBD1 13 TRBV29-1 CSVTGGWHYEQYF
- 14 TRBV27 CASSLSDGGYEQYF
- 13 TRBV27 CASSGQGGTEAFF
- 13 TRBV3-1/TRBV3-2 CASSQERDRGYTF
TRBD1 16 TRBV7-6 CASSPRTGNLLREQYF
- 11 TRBV6-6 CASGNFDTQYF
- 13 TRBV7-8 CASSLDGAGEQYF
- 17 TRBV27 CASSPRPPGPGNSPLHF
TRBD1 14 TRBV9 CASSATGNNQPQHF
- 15 TRBV5-6 CASSLGQAAYTEAFF
- 13 TRBV14 CASSQRGDYGYTF
- 16 TRBV30 CAWSVVGGWDKHEQYF
TRBD1 13 TRBV12-3/TRBV12-4 CASIGTGNQPQHF
- 14 TRBV6-5 CASSTQGLSYEQFF
- 14 TRBV25-1 CASSERGGSYGYTF
- 17 TRBV11-2 CASSFKQAWNSGNTIYF
TRBD1 16 TRBV5-6 CASSLVVGQGSTEAFF
TRBD2 11 TRBV7-9 CASAGGYEQYF
- 15 TRBV6-1 CASSERRAPNQPQHF
- 16 TRBV19 CASRFPEGTQNTEAFF
- 13 TRBV7-2 CASSFLSGARYTF
- 13 TRBV6-5 CASKDRTSSPLHF
TRBD1 14 TRBV2 CASKNEQGGYGYTF
- 14 TRBV6-5 CASSHGQSGYEQYF
- 16 TRBV7-2 CASIPAGGVSNQPQHF
- 14 TRBV28 CASSGAGAIYEQYF
- 13 TRBV15 CATSGPLGTEAFF
TRBD1 15 TRBV4-1 CASSQAQGIYNEQFF
- 13 TRBV12-3/TRBV12-4 CASSALTGYEQYF
- 15 TRBV4-2 CASSQEPDVSYEQYF
- 10 TRBV20-1 CSARKQPQHF